What follows are 9 T cell receptor beta chains derived from one specimen sequenced in a study of blood T cell repertoires in COVID-19. Using immunoSEQ multiplex PCR, the repertoire was profiled, and TCRdb retains in-frame clones only, with some absent. The sample consists of around 88,000 clones, 85% to 95% of them appearing once. Sequences were obtained from peripheral blood. All receptors come from a man in his sixties with acute or convalescent COVID-19.

The genes are TRBV7-3 and TRBJ2-6, with D hard to call. Trimming left V 5 bases short and J 2 bases short, with 10 bases between. Germline V gene lookup returns CDR1 SGHTA and CDR2 FQGTGA. The CDR3 runs 15 residues. The DNA of the CDR3 is TGTGCCAGCAGCGGTGGGCAACCTGGGGCCAACGTCCTGACTTTC. Amino acids: CASSGGQPGANVLTF.

The genes are TRBV28 and TRBJ1-4; D is perhaps TRBD1 (6 bases). Trimming removed 5 bases at V and 0 bases at J, with 7 bases between. The CDR3 spans 14 residues. CDR1 and CDR2 from the germline V gene are MDHEN and SYDVKM. This CDR3 reads CASSKGATNEKLFF. The CDR3 DNA reads as TGTGCCAGCAGTAAGGGGGCAACTAATGAAAAACTGTTTTTT.

The rearrangement links TRBV6-2 or TRBV6-3 to TRBJ2-7; 9 positions agree with TRBD1. V lost 2 bases to trimming and J lost 1 base; unmatched junction nucleotides: 9. The CDR3 consists of 17 residues. The germline V gene encodes CDR1 MNHEY and CDR2 SVGEGT. CDR3: CASSYPAVTGGSYEQYF. The CDR3 DNA reads TGTGCCAGCAGTTACCCTGCTGTGACAGGGGGGTCCTACGAGCAGTACTTC.

J is TRBJ1-6 and V is TRBV5-6; no reliable D call. The CDR3 contains 14 residues. Germline V gene data show CDR1 as SGHDT and CDR2 as YYEEEE. Trimming took 8 bases from V and 8 from J, leaving 17 bases between them. DNA of the CDR3: TGTGCCAGTCATCAAAAAAGCGGGGATTCACCCCTCCACTTT. Translating it yields CASHQKSGDSPLHF.

V and J are TRBV5-1 and TRBJ1-2, with 8 bases fitting TRBD1. V was pared by 4 bases and J by 4 bases, with 6 bases of the junction left unmatched. The CDR3 spans 14 residues. Germline CDR1 SGHRS, CDR2 YFSETQ. CDR3 protein: CASSPGTGPYGYTF. The CDR3 DNA reads as TGCGCCAGCAGCCCCGGGACAGGACCCTATGGCTACACCTTC.

The chain uses TRBV6-5 and TRBJ2-2, with D possibly matching TRBD1 (6 bases). The V end lost 6 bases, the J end lost 1 base, and 6 bases lay between the germline ends. The V gene's germline CDR1 is MNHEY and CDR2 SVGAGI. The CDR3 length is 13 residues. CDR3 loop: CASRTGNTGELFF. The CDR3 DNA reads TGTGCCAGCAGGACAGGGAACACCGGGGAGCTGTTTTTT.

The chain recombines TRBV10-3 with TRBJ2-5; TRBD2 agrees at 8 bases. Trimming cost V 5 bases and J 2 bases; bases outside gene matches: 7. The V gene's germline CDR1 is ENHRY and CDR2 SYGVKD. The CDR3 loop spans 15 amino acids. The CDR3, as DNA: TGTGCCATCAGTTTAGCGGGAAGGGAACAAGAGACCCAGTACTTC. Protein: CAISLAGREQETQYF.

The chain recombines TRBV5-4 with TRBJ2-5; TRBD2 matches 8 bases. The V gene's germline CDR1 is SGHNT and CDR2 YYREEE (reference sequence). CDR3 size: 15 residues. With 4 bases clipped from V and 9 bases from J, the junction kept 14 bases outside the gene matches. CDR3 loop: CASSQIAGTPVAQYF. The CDR3 bases are TGTGCCAGCAGCCAAATAGCGGGAACACCCGTGGCCCAGTACTTC.

This sequence joins TRBV5-4 and TRBJ2-5, with 8 bases lining up with TRBD2. The germline CDR1 and CDR2 sequences are SGHNT and YYREEE (reference sequence). This CDR3 has 16 amino acids. With 2 bases clipped from V and 4 bases from J, the junction kept 10 bases outside the gene matches. The CDR3 DNA reads TGTGCCAGCAGCTTCTCCTCGGGAGGGATGGTAGAGACCCAGTACTTC. Translation: CASSFSSGGMVETQYF.